This entry lists 19 T cell receptor beta chains sequenced from one sample in a study of blood T cell repertoires in COVID-19. This table comes from immunoSEQ multiplex PCR, and its TCRdb copy is limited to in-frame clones, with some not included. Of more than 85,000 clones listed, about 86% are singletons. Sample: peripheral blood. Every receptor here comes from a man older than 75 with acute or convalescent COVID-19.

The chain joins TRBV6-2 or TRBV6-3 to TRBJ2-1, with D maybe TRBD1 (5 bases). CDR1 and CDR2 (germline): MNHEY, SVGEGT. V was clipped by 5 bases and J by 4 bases, with 15 bases between them. This CDR3 comprises 15 residues. Written as DNA, the CDR3 is TGTGCCAGCAGTCAGGACACTATTAAATACAATGAGCAGTTCTTC. Its protein product is CASSQDTIKYNEQFF.

The rearrangement links TRBV18 to TRBJ2-5; 7 bases fit TRBD1. Germline V lookup: CDR1 KGHSH, CDR2 LQKENI. The CDR3 has 16 residues. The J segment lost 5 bases and the V segment lost 0 bases, leaving 9 bases of the junction unmatched. This chain's CDR3 is CASSPPSRGGGETQYF. DNA of the CDR3: TGTGCCAGCTCACCACCGTCACGAGGGGGCGGGGAGACCCAGTACTTC.

The chain joins TRBV29-1 to TRBJ2-4; D call uncertain. CDR3 size: 13 residues. Per the germline V gene, CDR1 is SQVTM and CDR2 is ANQGSEA. CDR3 region: CRPPTRAKNIQYF. In DNA, the CDR3 is TGCAGGCCCCCCACGAGAGCCAAAAACATTCAGTACTTC. Looking up the rest from reference TRBV29-1 and TRBJ2-4 gives the full variable domain: SAVISQKPSRDICQRGTSLTIQCQVDSQVTMMFWYRQQPGQSLTLIATANQGSEATYESGFVIDKFPISRPNLTFSTLTVSNMSPEDSSIYLCRPPTRAKNIQYFGAGTRLSVL.

V usage is TRBV6-6 and J usage is TRBJ2-7; 7 bases align to TRBD1. The CDR3 consists of 13 residues. The V gene end was trimmed by 8 bases and the J gene end by 0 bases; junction bases not matched to a gene: 4. Germline V gives CDR1 MNHNY, CDR2 SVGAGI (reference sequence). Here the CDR3 reads CASGDSSSYEQYF. CDR3 DNA: TGTGCCAGCGGGGACAGCAGCTCCTACGAGCAGTACTTC.

This sequence joins TRBV5-4 and TRBJ2-4; TRBD2 matches 7 bases. Germline trimming cut 4 bases from V and 9 bases from J; bases unmatched to any gene: 13. Looked up from germline, CDR1 is SGHNT and CDR2 is YYREEE (reference sequence). The CDR3 has 15 residues. This chain's CDR3 is CASSARDYLGGIQYF. For the CDR3, the DNA is TGTGCCAGCAGCGCCCGGGACTACCTGGGTGGCATTCAGTACTTC.

This rearrangement joins TRBV6-1 to TRBJ2-1, with D tentatively TRBD2 (6 bases). The CDR3 is made up of 14 amino acids. V was clipped by 2 bases and J by 7 bases, with 12 bases between them. Germline V gene data show CDR1 as MNHNS and CDR2 as SASEGT. The CDR3 bases are TGTGCCAGCAGTGAAACTAGCCTGATAAATGAGCAGTTCTTC. It yields the protein CASSETSLINEQFF.

V gene TRBV5-5 combines with J gene TRBJ2-7, with unresolved D. The CDR3 runs 13 residues. V lost 0 bases, J lost 0 bases, and 4 bases lay in between. From germline, CDR1 is SGHKS and CDR2 YYEKEE (reference sequence). The CDR3 DNA is TGTGCCAGCAGCTTGGGCAGCTCCTACGAGCAGTACTTC. Encoded protein: CASSLGSSYEQYF. Full variable domain (outside the CDR3, taken from reference TRBV5-5 and TRBJ2-7): DAGVTQSPTHLIKTRGQQVTLRCSPISGHKSVSWYQQVLGQGPQFIFQYYEKEERGRGNFPDRFSARQFPNYSSELNVNALLLGDSALYLCASSLGSSYEQYFGPGTRLTVT.

The chain joins TRBV7-3 to TRBJ2-3; D may be TRBD2 (6 bases). Trimming left V 5 bases short and J 2 bases short, with 14 bases between. Germline loops: CDR1 SGHTA, CDR2 FQGTGA. This CDR3 region has 15 residues. CDR3 residues: CASSPGLLATDTQYF. The CDR3 DNA reads as TGTGCCAGCAGCCCCGGACTATTGGCCACAGATACGCAGTATTTT.

V usage is TRBV7-2 and J usage is TRBJ1-2, with D perhaps matching TRBD1 (5 bases). This CDR3 has 15 amino acids. V gave up 0 bases and J gave up 4 bases, with 12 bases separating them. Germline CDR1 SGHTA, CDR2 FQGNSA. In DNA, the CDR3 is TGTGCCAGCAGCTTAGCGGGGACTCTTGGCTATGGCTACACCTTC. Translated, it gives CASSLAGTLGYGYTF. Looking up the rest from reference TRBV7-2 and TRBJ1-2 gives the full variable domain: GAGVSQSPSNKVTEKGKDVELRCDPISGHTALYWYRQSLGQGLEFLIYFQGNSAPDKSGLPSDRFSAERTGGSVSTLTIQRTQQEDSAVYLCASSLAGTLGYGYTFGSGTRLTVV.

The CDR3 region is CAWSRDRGPVSSEAFF. The DNA for the CDR3 is TGTGCCTGGAGTCGGGACAGGGGTCCTGTTAGTAGCGAAGCTTTCTTT. The rearrangement uses TRBV30 and TRBJ1-1, with TRBD1 identical over 10 bases. CDR3 length: 16 amino acids. CDR1 and CDR2 (germline): GTSNPN, SVGIG (reference sequence). Losses at the gene ends were 2 bases for V and 8 bases for J; bases not matched to a gene: 14.

V usage is TRBV7-9 and J usage is TRBJ2-7; 7 nucleotides align to TRBD2. V trimming: 2 bases; J trimming: 7 bases; junction bases outside the gene matches: 2. The germline CDR1 and CDR2 sequences are SEHNR and FQNEAQ (reference sequence). The length of the CDR3 is 12 residues. The CDR3 spells CASSLWEGEQYF. CDR3 sequence (DNA): TGTGCCAGCAGCTTATGGGAGGGTGAGCAGTACTTC.

The genes are TRBV5-6 and TRBJ2-6; D is uncertain. Trimming stripped 2 bases from V and 2 bases from J, with 11 bases between. Germline CDR1 is SGHDT and CDR2 is YYEEEE. The CDR3 has 16 residues. Written as DNA, the CDR3 is TGTGCCAGCAGCTTAAAGACACACCCTGGGGCCAACGTCCTGACTTTC. Residues: CASSLKTHPGANVLTF.

This clone was seen a few times. The chain recombines TRBV12-3 or TRBV12-4 with TRBJ1-5; D gene uncertain. The CDR3 consists of 13 residues. Trimming cost V 7 bases and J 7 bases, with 14 bases left between them. CDR3 nucleotide sequence: TGTGCCAGCACTTGGCGGGCTGGGCAGCCCCAGCATTTT. Its translation: CASTWRAGQPQHF.

This clone showed up just a few times. This sequence joins TRBV7-3 and TRBJ2-2, with a possible D match to TRBD1 (6 bases). This CDR3 comprises 15 residues. V dropped 5 bases and J dropped 0 bases, with 10 bases sitting between them. CDR1 is SGHTA and CDR2 is FQGTGA in the germline V gene. As DNA, the CDR3 is TGTGCCAGCAGCCTTTGGACAGCGAACACCGGGGAGCTGTTTTTT. Its translation is CASSLWTANTGELFF.

V is TRBV7-3 and J is TRBJ2-1, with 10 bases that match TRBD2. Germline V gene data show CDR1 as SGHTA and CDR2 as FQGTGA. The CDR3 has 16 residues. After removal of 2 bases from V and 4 bases from J, the junction contained 5 bases not matched to a gene. In DNA, the CDR3 is TGTGCCAGCAGCTTACTAGCGGGAGCGGCTTACAATGAGCAGTTCTTC. Residues: CASSLLAGAAYNEQFF.

This clone showed up just once. A much larger clonotype is one base distant, so this may be a read error. The genes are TRBV2 and TRBJ2-5; TRBD2 might be the D (6 bases). Per germline, CDR1 SNHLY and CDR2 FYNNEI. Trimming took off 4 bases at V and 10 bases at J, with 10 bases between the two ends. The CDR3 loop spans 11 amino acids. The CDR3 DNA reads as TGTGCCAGCAGTGTTACCGGGGGCCAGTACTTC. This encodes CASSVTGGQYF.

This clone was recorded a few times. The rearrangement joins TRBV6-2 or TRBV6-3 to TRBJ1-5; D is perhaps TRBD1 (5 bases). The CDR3 runs 14 residues. The V gene's germline CDR1 is MNHEY and CDR2 SVGEGT. V lost 2 bases, J lost 5 bases, and 10 bases lay in between. The CDR3 sequence: CASSYLRVDQPQHF. For the CDR3, the DNA is TGTGCCAGCAGTTACCTCAGGGTAGATCAGCCCCAGCATTTT.

The rearrangement uses TRBV6-5 and TRBJ1-5; TRBD1 agrees at 10 bases. The CDR3 has 15 residues. The germline V gene encodes CDR1 MNHEY and CDR2 SVGAGI. V was pared by 6 bases and J by 1 base, with 3 bases of the junction left unmatched. This chain's CDR3 is CASRKGQGSNQPQHF. In DNA form, the CDR3 reads TGTGCCAGCAGGAAGGGACAGGGGAGCAATCAGCCCCAGCATTTT.

This chain connects TRBV9 to TRBJ2-3; 8 bases are shared with TRBD1. Trimming at V came to 1 base and at J to 1 base, leaving 5 bases not matched to a gene. Germline V gene lookup returns CDR1 SGDLS and CDR2 YYNGEE. The CDR3 has 16 amino acids. The CDR3 protein is CASSVYRGQGTDTQYF. The CDR3 bases are TGTGCCAGCAGCGTATATAGGGGACAGGGCACAGATACGCAGTATTTT.